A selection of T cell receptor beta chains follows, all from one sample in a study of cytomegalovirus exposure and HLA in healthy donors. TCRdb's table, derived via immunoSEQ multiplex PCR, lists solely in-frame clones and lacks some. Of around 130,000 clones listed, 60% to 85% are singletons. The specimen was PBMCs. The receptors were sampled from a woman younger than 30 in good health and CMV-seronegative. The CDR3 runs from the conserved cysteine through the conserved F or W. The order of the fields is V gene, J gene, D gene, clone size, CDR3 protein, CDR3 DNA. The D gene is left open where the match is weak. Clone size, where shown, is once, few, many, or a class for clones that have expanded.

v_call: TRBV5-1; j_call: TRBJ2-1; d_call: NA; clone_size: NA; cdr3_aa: CASSGDPQTGEQFF; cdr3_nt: TGCGCCAGCTCAGGGGACCCGCAAACGGGGGAGCAGTTCTTC
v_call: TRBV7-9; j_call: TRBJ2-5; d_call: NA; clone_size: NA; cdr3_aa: CASSLMEEGTQYF; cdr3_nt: TGTGCCAGCAGCTTAATGGAGGAGGGGACCCAGTACTTC
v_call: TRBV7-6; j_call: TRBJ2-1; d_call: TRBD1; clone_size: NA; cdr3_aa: CASSFPGQGATNEQFF; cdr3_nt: TGTGCCAGCAGCTTCCCGGGACAGGGGGCCACCAATGAGCAGTTCTTC
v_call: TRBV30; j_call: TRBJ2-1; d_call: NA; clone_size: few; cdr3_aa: CAWSVLNPGAYNEQFF; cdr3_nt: TGTGCCTGGAGTGTACTTAACCCAGGGGCCTACAATGAGCAGTTCTTC
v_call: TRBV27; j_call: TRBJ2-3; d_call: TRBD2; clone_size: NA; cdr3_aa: CASSLLWTSGISDTQYF; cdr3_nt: TGTGCCAGCAGTTTACTGTGGACTAGCGGGATCTCAGATACGCAGTATTTT
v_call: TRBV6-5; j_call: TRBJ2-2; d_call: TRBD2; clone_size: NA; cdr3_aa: CASSYAAGDLSGELFF; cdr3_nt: TGTGCCAGCAGTTACGCAGCGGGAGACCTCTCCGGGGAGCTGTTTTTT
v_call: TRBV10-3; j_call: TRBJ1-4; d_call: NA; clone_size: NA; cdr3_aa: CAISDGENEKLFF; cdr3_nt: TGTGCCATCAGTGATGGAGAGAATGAAAAACTGTTTTTT
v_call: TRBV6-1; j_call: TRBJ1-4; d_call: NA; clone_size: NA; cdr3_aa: CASSGGREKLFF; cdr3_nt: TGTGCCAGCAGTGGGGGCCGGGAAAAACTGTTTTTT
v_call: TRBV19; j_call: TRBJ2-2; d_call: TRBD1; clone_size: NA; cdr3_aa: CASSIRAQGEFTGELFF; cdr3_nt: TGTGCCAGTAGTATAAGGGCCCAGGGGGAGTTCACCGGGGAGCTGTTTTTT
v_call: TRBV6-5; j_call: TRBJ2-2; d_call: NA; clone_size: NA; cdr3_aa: CASSFVESTGELFF; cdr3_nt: TGTGCCAGCAGTTTCGTCGAGAGCACCGGGGAGCTGTTTTTT
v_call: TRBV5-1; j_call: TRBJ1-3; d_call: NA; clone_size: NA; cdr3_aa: CASSLSDSLLNTIYF; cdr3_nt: TGCGCCAGCAGCTTGTCGGACAGCCTTTTAAACACCATATATTTT
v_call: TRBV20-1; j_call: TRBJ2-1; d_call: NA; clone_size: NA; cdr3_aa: CSASQAEQFF; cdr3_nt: TGCAGTGCTAGTCAAGCGGAGCAGTTCTTC
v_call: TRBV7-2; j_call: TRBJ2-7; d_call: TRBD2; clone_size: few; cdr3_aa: CASSLLAGGSYEQYF; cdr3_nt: TGTGCCAGCAGCTTATTAGCGGGAGGCTCCTACGAGCAGTACTTC
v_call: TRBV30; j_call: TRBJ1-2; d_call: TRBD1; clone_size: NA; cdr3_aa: CAWSAQGADGYTF; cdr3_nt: TGTGCCTGGAGTGCCCAGGGGGCGGATGGCTACACCTTC
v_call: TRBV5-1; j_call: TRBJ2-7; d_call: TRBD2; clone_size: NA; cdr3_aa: CASSLDTSGVYEQYF; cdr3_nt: TGCGCCAGCAGCTTGGATACTAGCGGGGTCTACGAGCAGTACTTC
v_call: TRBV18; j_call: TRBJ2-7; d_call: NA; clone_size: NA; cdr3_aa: CASSRVLVGADHEQYF; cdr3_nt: TGTGCCAGCTCACGCGTGCTCGTGGGAGCAGACCACGAGCAGTACTTC
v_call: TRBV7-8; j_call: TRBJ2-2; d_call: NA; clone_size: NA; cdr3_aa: CASSLIRNTGELFF; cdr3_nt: TGTGCCAGCAGCTTAATCAGGAACACCGGGGAGCTGTTTTTT
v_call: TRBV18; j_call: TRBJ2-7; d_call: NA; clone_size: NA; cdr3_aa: CASSPPQGLGEQYF; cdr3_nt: TGTGCCAGCTCACCCCCTCAGGGACTTGGCGAGCAGTACTTC
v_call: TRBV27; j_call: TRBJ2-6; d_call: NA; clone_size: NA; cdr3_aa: CASRSAGANVLTF; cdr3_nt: TGTGCCAGCAGGAGCGCTGGGGCCAACGTCCTGACTTTC
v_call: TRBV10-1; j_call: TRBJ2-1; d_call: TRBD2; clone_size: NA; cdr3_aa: CASSDLAGAREQFF; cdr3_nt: TGCGCCAGCAGTGACTTAGCGGGAGCTCGCGAGCAGTTCTTC
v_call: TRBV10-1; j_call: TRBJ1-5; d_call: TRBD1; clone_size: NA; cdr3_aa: CASSLIRQGHNQPQHF; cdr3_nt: TGCGCCAGCAGCCTAATTCGACAGGGACACAATCAGCCCCAGCATTTT
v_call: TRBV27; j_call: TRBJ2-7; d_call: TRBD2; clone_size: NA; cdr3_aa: CASSPGTSYEQYF; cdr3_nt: TGTGCCAGCAGTCCCGGGACTAGCTACGAGCAGTACTTC
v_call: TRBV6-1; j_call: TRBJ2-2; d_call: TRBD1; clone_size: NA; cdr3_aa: CATEDRADTGELFF; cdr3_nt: TGTGCCACCGAGGACAGGGCGGACACCGGGGAGCTGTTTTTT
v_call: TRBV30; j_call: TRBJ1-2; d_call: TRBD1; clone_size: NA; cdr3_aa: CAWRGQGRGYTF; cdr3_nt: TGTGCCTGGAGAGGACAGGGTCGTGGCTACACCTTC
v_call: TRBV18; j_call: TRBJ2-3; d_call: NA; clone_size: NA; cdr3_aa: CASSRGRSEGLSTDTQYF; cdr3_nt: TGTGCCAGCTCACGAGGTCGGAGCGAGGGATTGAGCACAGATACGCAGTATTTT
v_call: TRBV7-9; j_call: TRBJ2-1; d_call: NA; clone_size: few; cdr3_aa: CASSLIRRGGLYNEQFF; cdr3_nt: TGTGCCAGCAGCTTGATCCGAAGGGGTGGGCTCTACAATGAGCAGTTCTTC